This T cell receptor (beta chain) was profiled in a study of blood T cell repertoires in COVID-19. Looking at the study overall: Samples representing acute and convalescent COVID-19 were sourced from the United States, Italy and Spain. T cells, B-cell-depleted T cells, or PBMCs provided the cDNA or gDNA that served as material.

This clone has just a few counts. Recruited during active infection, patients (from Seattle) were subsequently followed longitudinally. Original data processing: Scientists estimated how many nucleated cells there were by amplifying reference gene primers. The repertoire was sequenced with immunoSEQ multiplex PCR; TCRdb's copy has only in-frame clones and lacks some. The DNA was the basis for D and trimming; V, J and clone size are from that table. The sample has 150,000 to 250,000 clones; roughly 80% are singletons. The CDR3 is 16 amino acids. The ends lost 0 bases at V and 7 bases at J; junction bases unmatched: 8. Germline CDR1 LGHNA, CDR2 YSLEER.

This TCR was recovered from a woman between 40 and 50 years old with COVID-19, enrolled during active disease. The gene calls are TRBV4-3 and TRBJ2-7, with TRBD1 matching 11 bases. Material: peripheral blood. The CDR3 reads CASSQERTGGLGEQYF. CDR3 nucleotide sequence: TGCGCCAGCAGCCAAGAAAGGACAGGGGGCCTGGGAGAGCAGTACTTC.